Described below is a single T cell receptor (beta chain) sequence and its context. Its antigen remains unidentified. CDR3 length equals 14 residues. The V gene lost 2 bases and the J gene lost 3 bases, with 11 bases spanning the gap. From germline, CDR1 is MNHNS and CDR2 SASEGT. Here immunoSEQ multiplex PCR was the method, and the copy in TCRdb shows in-frame clones only, minus some. The sample has about 150,000 clones, 88% seen once; the top ten hold over 6%. The data originate from a study of T cell responses to AZD1222 COVID-19 vaccine. Study-level results: Donors, mostly white British, included more females; clonal diversity was possibly underestimated. Spike-specific TCR breadth and depth grew following two AZD1222 doses. Baseline serostatus was positive in only six AZD1222 recipients.

This clonotype was sampled from an adult who had recovered from COVID-19. Sample: peripheral blood, taken after recovery from COVID-19. The V and J genes are TRBV6-1 and TRBJ2-7; D may be TRBD1 (5 bases). CDR3 sequence: CASSEQGMIYEQYF. CDR3 nucleotide sequence: TGTGCCAGCAGTGAACAGGGTATGATCTACGAGCAGTACTTC.